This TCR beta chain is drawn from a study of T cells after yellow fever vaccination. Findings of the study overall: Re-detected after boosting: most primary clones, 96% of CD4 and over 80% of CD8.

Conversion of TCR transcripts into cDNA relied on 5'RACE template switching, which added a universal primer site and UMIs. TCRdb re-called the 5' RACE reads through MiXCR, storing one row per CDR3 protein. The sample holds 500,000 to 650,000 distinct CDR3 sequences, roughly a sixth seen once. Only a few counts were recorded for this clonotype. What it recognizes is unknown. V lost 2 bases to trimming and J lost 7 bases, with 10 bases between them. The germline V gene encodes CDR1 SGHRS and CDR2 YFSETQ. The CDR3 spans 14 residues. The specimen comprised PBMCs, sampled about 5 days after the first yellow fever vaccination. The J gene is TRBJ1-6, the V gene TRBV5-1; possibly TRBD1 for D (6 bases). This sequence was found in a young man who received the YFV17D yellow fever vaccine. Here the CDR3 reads CASSFNRENSPLHF. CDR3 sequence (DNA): TGCGCCAGCAGCTTTAACAGGGAGAATTCACCCCTCCACTTT.